Listed below are T cell receptor beta chains from one sample, sequenced in a study of control samples from healthy donors and cancer patients. Repertoires were generated with immunoSEQ multiplex PCR, while TCRdb's copy carries only in-frame clones and drops some. Of fewer than 25,000 clones detected, approximately 90% appear once; the ten largest clones hold around 9%. What was sequenced was PBMCs. These receptors were collected from a woman aged 60-70 years with head and neck cancer. Each CDR3 is given with its conserved first and last residue. D genes are given only for firm matches. The size of a clone is reported for some rows only, either as once, few or many, or as a class for expanded clones.

j_gene: TRBJ2-3; abundance: once; d_gene: TRBD2; len: 14; v_gene: TRBV15; CDR3nt: TGTGCCACCTCCGGGGGGGACAACACAGATACGCAGTATTTT; CDR3aa: CATSGGDNTDTQYF
j_gene: TRBJ2-1; abundance: few; d_gene: -; len: 16; v_gene: TRBV10-1; CDR3nt: TGCGCCAGCAGTGAGTCGACGACTAGTGGGTGGGATGAGCAGTTCTTC; CDR3aa: CASSESTTSGWDEQFF
j_gene: TRBJ2-6; abundance: -; d_gene: TRBD1; len: 18; v_gene: TRBV19; CDR3nt: TGTGCCAGTAGTATGATAGGACAGGGAATTTCTGGGGCCAACGTCCTGACTTTC; CDR3aa: CASSMIGQGISGANVLTF
j_gene: TRBJ2-7; abundance: -; d_gene: -; len: 17; v_gene: TRBV19; CDR3nt: TGTGCCAGTAGTATAAGGGCGGACGGGGGGCCCACCTACGAGCAGTACTTC; CDR3aa: CASSIRADGGPTYEQYF
j_gene: TRBJ1-2; abundance: -; d_gene: TRBD1; len: 14; v_gene: TRBV6-5; CDR3nt: TGTGCCAGCAGGGGACAGGGGTTTCGGGGTGGCTACACCTTC; CDR3aa: CASRGQGFRGGYTF
j_gene: TRBJ1-2; abundance: -; d_gene: -; len: 14; v_gene: TRBV7-8; CDR3nt: TGTGCCAGCAGCCTCCGGGACACCTCCTATGGCTACACCTTC; CDR3aa: CASSLRDTSYGYTF
j_gene: TRBJ1-2; abundance: -; d_gene: -; len: 13; v_gene: TRBV6-5; CDR3nt: TGTGCCAGCAGTTACTCGGACGTAGATGGCTACACCTTC; CDR3aa: CASSYSDVDGYTF
j_gene: TRBJ2-7; abundance: -; d_gene: TRBD2; len: 14; v_gene: TRBV11-2; CDR3nt: TGTGCCAGCAGCCCCATAGCGGGGGCCTACGAGCAGTACTTC; CDR3aa: CASSPIAGAYEQYF
j_gene: TRBJ2-1; abundance: -; d_gene: TRBD2; len: 13; v_gene: TRBV5-4; CDR3nt: TGTGCCAGCACGAGGGAGGGAAATCGGGAGCAGTTCTTC; CDR3aa: CASTREGNREQFF
j_gene: TRBJ2-7; abundance: -; d_gene: TRBD1; len: 14; v_gene: TRBV19; CDR3nt: TGTGCCAGTAGTCCGACAGGGGCCAACTACGAGCAGTACTTC; CDR3aa: CASSPTGANYEQYF
j_gene: TRBJ2-5; abundance: -; d_gene: TRBD1; len: 14; v_gene: TRBV18; CDR3nt: TGTGCCAGCTCAAAGAGGACAGGGGAAGAGACCCAGTACTTC; CDR3aa: CASSKRTGEETQYF
j_gene: TRBJ2-7; abundance: -; d_gene: -; len: 14; v_gene: TRBV5-1; CDR3nt: TGCGCCAGCAGCTTGCAGGCAGACTCCTACGAGCAGTACTTC; CDR3aa: CASSLQADSYEQYF
j_gene: TRBJ1-1; abundance: -; d_gene: -; len: 17; v_gene: TRBV14; CDR3nt: TGTGCCAGCAGCTTTAACCGTGGACCTTTCGGGAACACTGAAGCTTTCTTT; CDR3aa: CASSFNRGPFGNTEAFF
j_gene: TRBJ2-1; abundance: -; d_gene: TRBD2; len: 17; v_gene: TRBV2; CDR3nt: TGTGCCAGCAGTGAGTATGGCGGGAGATCCCCTAGGAATGAGCAGTTCTTC; CDR3aa: CASSEYGGRSPRNEQFF
j_gene: TRBJ1-2; abundance: -; d_gene: TRBD1; len: 14; v_gene: TRBV27; CDR3nt: TGTGCCAGCAGTTCGCCCGGACAGGCGGGTGGCTACACCTTC; CDR3aa: CASSSPGQAGGYTF
j_gene: TRBJ1-1; abundance: few; d_gene: -; len: 11; v_gene: TRBV10-3; CDR3nt: TGTGCCATCAGTCCTGGCCGAAAAGCTTTCTTT; CDR3aa: CAISPGRKAFF
j_gene: TRBJ2-7; abundance: -; d_gene: TRBD1; len: 17; v_gene: TRBV7-8; CDR3nt: TGTGCCAGCAGCTCCGGACAGGTGTCCTTTATCGGCTACGAGCAGTACTTC; CDR3aa: CASSSGQVSFIGYEQYF
j_gene: TRBJ2-5; abundance: -; d_gene: -; len: 11; v_gene: TRBV20-1; CDR3nt: TGCAGTGCTAGAACGCATGAGACCCAGTACTTC; CDR3aa: CSARTHETQYF
j_gene: TRBJ2-7; abundance: -; d_gene: -; len: 15; v_gene: TRBV6-1; CDR3nt: TGTGCCAGCAGTGAAGCGGGGGGGCTCTCCTACGAGCAGTACTTC; CDR3aa: CASSEAGGLSYEQYF
j_gene: TRBJ2-1; abundance: -; d_gene: -; len: 11; v_gene: TRBV14; CDR3nt: TGTGCCAGCAGCCAAGCCTTCCAGCAGTTCTTC; CDR3aa: CASSQAFQQFF
j_gene: TRBJ2-7; abundance: once; d_gene: -; len: 13; v_gene: TRBV2; CDR3nt: TGTGCCAGCAGGAGTGTGGGCTCCTACGAGCAGTACTTC; CDR3aa: CASRSVGSYEQYF
j_gene: TRBJ1-4; abundance: few; d_gene: -; len: 15; v_gene: TRBV10-3; CDR3nt: TGTGCCATCAGTGTTGGTTCCTTTTCTAATGAAAAACTGTTTTTT; CDR3aa: CAISVGSFSNEKLFF
j_gene: TRBJ1-2; abundance: -; d_gene: -; len: 13; v_gene: TRBV5-4; CDR3nt: TGTGCCAGCAGTTATACAGGGATCTATGGCTACACCTTC; CDR3aa: CASSYTGIYGYTF
j_gene: TRBJ2-1; abundance: -; d_gene: -; len: 18; v_gene: TRBV3-1/TRBV3-2; CDR3nt: TGTGCCAGCAGCCAAGATAGTAGGGCCTACAACTCCTACAATGAGCAGTTCTTC; CDR3aa: CASSQDSRAYNSYNEQFF
j_gene: TRBJ2-7; abundance: -; d_gene: -; len: 15; v_gene: TRBV7-3; CDR3nt: TGTGCCAGCAGCTTAGGTGGGACGGACGGGGACGAGCAGTACTTC; CDR3aa: CASSLGGTDGDEQYF
j_gene: TRBJ2-7; abundance: -; d_gene: TRBD1; len: 17; v_gene: TRBV4-1; CDR3nt: TGCGCCAGCAGCCGCCTGCCAGGGACAGCTAGCTCCTACGAGCAGTACTTC; CDR3aa: CASSRLPGTASSYEQYF
j_gene: TRBJ2-1; abundance: -; d_gene: -; len: 13; v_gene: TRBV6-1; CDR3nt: TGTGCCAGCAGTGAGGGAGGGGGCAATGAGCAGTTCTTC; CDR3aa: CASSEGGGNEQFF
j_gene: TRBJ1-1; abundance: -; d_gene: -; len: 13; v_gene: TRBV27; CDR3nt: TGTGCCAGCAGTTTAGGGCGGGGGACTGAAGCTTTCTTT; CDR3aa: CASSLGRGTEAFF
j_gene: TRBJ2-7; abundance: -; d_gene: -; len: 13; v_gene: TRBV7-9; CDR3nt: TGTGCCAGCAGCTCGAAGGGCCCTCTCGAGCAGTACTTC; CDR3aa: CASSSKGPLEQYF
j_gene: TRBJ2-2; abundance: -; d_gene: -; len: 15; v_gene: TRBV19; CDR3nt: TGTGCCAGTAGTGGGGGGGCGACAGGGGCCGGGGAGCTGTTTTTT; CDR3aa: CASSGGATGAGELFF
j_gene: TRBJ2-7; abundance: few; d_gene: -; len: 13; v_gene: TRBV21-1; CDR3nt: TGTGCCAGCACCCGGACTAGCGGATACGAGCAGTACTTC; CDR3aa: CASTRTSGYEQYF
j_gene: TRBJ1-5; abundance: -; d_gene: TRBD1; len: 15; v_gene: TRBV18; CDR3nt: TGTGCCAGCTCATGGGGACAGGGAGGCAATCAGCCCCAGCATTTT; CDR3aa: CASSWGQGGNQPQHF
j_gene: TRBJ2-7; abundance: -; d_gene: -; len: 15; v_gene: TRBV7-8; CDR3nt: TGTGCCAGCAGCTCCATAAGACAAAACCACTACGAGCAGTACTTC; CDR3aa: CASSSIRQNHYEQYF
j_gene: TRBJ1-5; abundance: -; d_gene: TRBD1; len: 13; v_gene: TRBV30; CDR3nt: TGTGCCTGGAGTGGGACAGGGATGCAGCCCCAGCATTTT; CDR3aa: CAWSGTGMQPQHF
j_gene: TRBJ1-1; abundance: -; d_gene: -; len: 14; v_gene: TRBV5-4; CDR3nt: TGTGCCAGCAGCTTGGGGCCGCCGAACACTGAAGCTTTCTTT; CDR3aa: CASSLGPPNTEAFF
j_gene: TRBJ2-2; abundance: -; d_gene: TRBD1; len: 15; v_gene: TRBV11-2; CDR3nt: TGTGCCAGCAGCTCAGGGGGCTATCCCACCGGGGAGCTGTTTTTT; CDR3aa: CASSSGGYPTGELFF
j_gene: TRBJ2-6; abundance: -; d_gene: TRBD1; len: 18; v_gene: TRBV10-3; CDR3nt: TGTGCCATCAGTGACCGAGGGACAGGGGGCTCTGGGGCCAACGTCCTGACTTTC; CDR3aa: CAISDRGTGGSGANVLTF
j_gene: TRBJ1-2; abundance: -; d_gene: TRBD1; len: 16; v_gene: TRBV11-2; CDR3nt: TGTGCCAGCAGCCCTTTCGACAGGGGAAGGGTCTATGGCTACACCTTC; CDR3aa: CASSPFDRGRVYGYTF
j_gene: TRBJ2-1; abundance: -; d_gene: -; len: 14; v_gene: TRBV13; CDR3nt: TGTGCCAGCAGCTTAGTATCCAGTGGCTATGAGCAGTTCTTC; CDR3aa: CASSLVSSGYEQFF
j_gene: TRBJ2-7; abundance: -; d_gene: -; len: 15; v_gene: TRBV18; CDR3nt: TGTGCCAGCTCGTTTTCCAGACAGGCCTCCTACGAGCAGTACTTC; CDR3aa: CASSFSRQASYEQYF
j_gene: TRBJ1-4; abundance: few; d_gene: TRBD1; len: 14; v_gene: TRBV6-5; CDR3nt: TGTGCCAGCAGTTCCAGGGGGCTAGGTGAAAAACTGTTTTTT; CDR3aa: CASSSRGLGEKLFF
j_gene: TRBJ2-3; abundance: -; d_gene: TRBD1; len: 15; v_gene: TRBV6-4; CDR3nt: TGTGCCAGCAGTGACTCAGCAGGGGGCGCAGATACGCAGTATTTT; CDR3aa: CASSDSAGGADTQYF
j_gene: TRBJ1-1; abundance: -; d_gene: -; len: 15; v_gene: TRBV15; CDR3nt: TGTGCCACCAGCAGAGGAGGGGGGGGAAACACTGAAGCTTTCTTT; CDR3aa: CATSRGGGGNTEAFF
j_gene: TRBJ1-5; abundance: -; d_gene: TRBD1; len: 15; v_gene: TRBV6-1; CDR3nt: TGTGCCAGCAGTGAAGAGGGGGCCCGCAATCAGCCCCAGCATTTT; CDR3aa: CASSEEGARNQPQHF